This TCR beta chain emerged from a study of CD8 T cells in ankylosing spondylitis. Study-wide results and limits: Certain motif variants had earlier appeared in reactive arthritis synovial fluid and blood. Disease-linked clones bore a CD8+ phenotype, appearing relatively rarely in peripheral blood. Significantly higher representation of disease-linked clones was reported for matched ankylosing spondylitis synovial fluid.

TCRdb independently ran MiXCR on the 5' RACE reads; one entry per CDR3 protein. The table has approximately 150,000 distinct CDR3 sequences, 44% seen once. Germline assignment: CDR1 MNHEY and CDR2 SMNVEV (reference sequence). The CDR3 contains 14 residues. J gave up 3 bases and V 5 bases, and 3 bases lay outside the gene matches. This clonotype appeared a few times. Its antigen is not identified. The receptor comes from a male donor with ankylosing spondylitis. Sequencing was done on a sample of synovial fluid, either unsorted or a sorted T cell fraction (not recorded which). The chain has TRBV27 and TRBJ2-1, with 8 bases identical to TRBD1. CDR3 sequence (DNA): TGTGCCAGCAGTGGGACAGGCTTCTACAATGAGCAGTTCTTC. Protein product: CASSGTGFYNEQFF.